This T cell receptor (beta chain) was sequenced during a study of cytomegalovirus exposure and HLA in healthy donors. This PCR relied on a set of 60 Vbeta primers and 13 Jbeta primers. The table came from immunoSEQ multiplex PCR; TCRdb's copy has only in-frame clones and leaves some out. The listing contains about 99,000 clones. J gave up 6 bases and V 7 bases, and 7 bases lay outside the gene matches. The CDR3 sequence is 14 residues long. The germline CDR1 and CDR2 sequences are MNHNY and SVGAGI (reference sequence). The sequenced material came from PBMCs. This chain connects TRBV6-6 to TRBJ1-5; 9 bases agree with TRBD1. This TCR was sampled from a man aged 35-49 years in good health and CMV-seronegative. The CDR3 reads CASTRTGAFQPQHF. The CDR3 bases are TGTGCCAGCACTAGGACAGGGGCTTTTCAGCCCCAGCATTTT.